Listed below are T cell receptor beta chains from one sample, sequenced in a study of cytotoxic CD8 clonotypes in ibrutinib-treated CLL. This table comes from immunoSEQ multiplex PCR, and its TCRdb copy is limited to in-frame clones, with some not included. Among about 68,000 clones listed, about two thirds were seen once. The starting material was PBMCs, obtained after 12 months of ibrutinib treatment. The receptor source for this set is a human donor with chronic lymphocytic leukemia. Both conserved end residues are part of each CDR3. A D gene is named only where the DNA matches it firmly. For some rows the clone size is stated as once, few or many, or as a class when expanded; others skip it.

j_gene,abundance,v_gene,len,d_gene,CDR3aa,CDR3nt
TRBJ1-1,.,TRBV7-9,14,TRBD1,CASSRTGGHTEAFF,TGTGCCAGCAGCCGGACAGGGGGACACACTGAAGCTTTCTTT
TRBJ1-2,.,TRBV10-3,14,.,CAISDHRESYGYTF,TGTGCCATCAGTGACCACAGGGAATCCTATGGCTACACCTTC
TRBJ1-2,.,TRBV6-5,13,.,CASSRQANYGYTF,TGTGCCAGCAGTCGACAGGCTAACTATGGCTACACCTTC
TRBJ1-2,.,TRBV29-1,16,TRBD1,CTATGTGTGGDYGYTF,TGCACCGCCACAGGCACCGGGACAGGGGGCGACTATGGCTACACCTTC
TRBJ2-7,.,TRBV27,14,.,CASRGPGDLSEQYF,TGTGCCAGCAGGGGGCCGGGAGATTTGTCCGAGCAGTACTTC
TRBJ2-2,.,TRBV15,19,.,CATSREGLQLAPTTGELFF,TGTGCCACCAGCAGAGAGGGGTTACAGTTGGCTCCCACCACCGGGGAGCTGTTTTTT
TRBJ2-3,.,TRBV5-1,15,.,CASSLQGRRTDTQYF,TGCGCCAGCAGCTTACAGGGAAGACGCACAGATACGCAGTATTTT
TRBJ2-7,.,TRBV19,16,TRBD2,CASSTLAGGSSYEQYF,TGTGCCAGTAGTACTCTAGCGGGGGGCTCCTCCTACGAGCAGTACTTC
TRBJ2-1,.,TRBV7-2,15,TRBD2,CASSLVRGGYNEQFF,TGTGCCAGCAGCTTAGTACGGGGGGGCTACAATGAGCAGTTCTTC
TRBJ1-1,.,TRBV5-4,12,.,CASSFWNTEAFF,TGTGCCAGCAGCTTCTGGAACACTGAAGCTTTCTTT
TRBJ2-1,few,TRBV12-5,11,.,CASGLLRGQFF,TGTGCTAGTGGTTTGTTGCGGGGACAGTTCTTC
TRBJ2-7,.,TRBV6-5,15,.,CASSYSRDKSYEQYF,TGTGCCAGCAGTTACTCCCGGGACAAGTCCTACGAGCAGTACTTC
TRBJ2-1,.,TRBV9,15,TRBD2,CASSVTSGGDGEQFF,TGTGCCAGCAGCGTTACTAGCGGGGGGGATGGTGAGCAGTTCTTC
TRBJ1-1,.,TRBV29-1,14,TRBD1,CSGGGTGGLTEAFF,TGCAGCGGCGGGGGGACAGGGGGCCTTACTGAAGCTTTCTTT
TRBJ2-1,.,TRBV27,19,.,CASSLRPGGLWVSSNEQFF,TGTGCCAGCAGCTTAAGGCCAGGGGGGCTCTGGGTCTCGAGTAATGAGCAGTTCTTC
TRBJ1-1,.,TRBV25-1,14,TRBD1,CASSPTGGGSEAFF,TGTGCCAGCAGCCCAACAGGGGGCGGATCTGAAGCTTTCTTT
TRBJ1-2,.,TRBV18,17,.,CASSPVQANPNVYGYTF,TGTGCCAGCTCACCAGTCCAGGCTAACCCGAACGTCTATGGCTACACCTTC
TRBJ2-5,.,TRBV6-1,14,.,CASSEVSPRQTQYF,TGTGCCAGCAGTGAAGTTTCCCCGCGCCAGACCCAGTACTTC
TRBJ2-1,.,TRBV7-2,13,TRBD1,CASRLTGGNEQFF,TGTGCCAGCAGGTTAACAGGGGGCAATGAGCAGTTCTTC
TRBJ2-5,.,TRBV7-9,17,TRBD2,CASSLGGAGGPGETQYF,TGTGCCAGCAGCTTAGGTGGGGCGGGGGGGCCCGGAGAGACCCAGTACTTC
TRBJ2-5,.,TRBV4-2,16,.,CASSQDRGPEQETQYF,TGTGCCAGCAGCCAAGATAGAGGGCCAGAACAAGAGACCCAGTACTTC
TRBJ1-2,.,TRBV7-3,13,.,CASSPTGGYGYTF,TGTGCCAGCAGCCCAACAGGCGGGTATGGCTACACCTTC
TRBJ2-1,.,TRBV2,15,.,CASSVLGGAVGEQFF,TGTGCCAGCAGTGTATTGGGGGGGGCGGTTGGTGAGCAGTTCTTC
TRBJ1-3,.,TRBV5-1,15,TRBD1,CASSLEGAIGNTIYF,TGCGCCAGCAGCTTGGAGGGGGCGATTGGAAACACCATATATTTT
TRBJ1-1,.,TRBV28,13,.,CASGEQLNTEAFF,TGTGCCAGCGGAGAGCAGTTGAACACTGAAGCTTTCTTT
TRBJ2-3,.,TRBV6-5,15,.,CATTHRDQSTDTQYF,TGTGCCACCACCCACCGGGACCAGAGCACAGATACGCAGTATTTT
TRBJ1-3,.,TRBV5-1,16,.,CASSLAVASSGNTIYF,TGCGCCAGCAGCTTGGCCGTTGCTAGCTCTGGAAACACCATATATTTT
TRBJ1-4,.,TRBV5-1,14,.,CASSLSGGNEKLFF,TGCGCCAGCAGCTTGTCCGGGGGGAATGAAAAACTGTTTTTT
TRBJ2-7,.,TRBV10-3,16,TRBD2,CAISGISGAGSYEQYF,TGTGCCATCAGTGGAATTAGCGGGGCGGGCTCGTACGAGCAGTACTTC
TRBJ2-7,.,TRBV6-1,17,TRBD2,CASSEKWASGGSYEQYF,TGTGCCAGCAGTGAAAAATGGGCGAGCGGGGGTTCCTACGAGCAGTACTTC
TRBJ1-2,few,TRBV6-5,14,TRBD1,CASSPGQANYGYTF,TGTGCCAGCAGCCCCGGACAGGCTAACTATGGCTACACCTTC
TRBJ1-1,.,TRBV5-1,12,.,CASSLPGNEAFF,TGCGCCAGCAGCTTGCCAGGGAACGAAGCTTTCTTT
TRBJ2-7,.,TRBV18,13,TRBD1,CASSADRLNEQYF,TGTGCCAGCTCAGCGGACAGGCTGAACGAGCAGTACTTC
TRBJ1-1,.,TRBV19,16,TRBD1,CASSPPYRGRWTEAFF,TGTGCCAGTAGTCCTCCCTACAGGGGGCGGTGGACTGAAGCTTTCTTT
TRBJ2-7,.,TRBV27,15,.,CASSPGQQTPYEQYF,TGTGCCAGCAGTCCCGGACAGCAGACCCCTTACGAGCAGTACTTC
TRBJ2-7,.,TRBV27,13,.,CASSRGLSAVQYF,TGTGCCAGCAGTCGGGGACTCTCCGCGGTGCAGTACTTC
TRBJ2-5,.,TRBV7-3,11,.,CASSYQETQYF,TGTGCCAGCAGCTACCAAGAGACCCAGTACTTC
TRBJ2-3,.,TRBV4-3,17,.,CASSQEPVRIRTDTQYF,TGCGCCAGCAGCCAAGAACCCGTCCGCATCCGCACAGATACGCAGTATTTT
TRBJ1-6,few,TRBV9,15,.,CASSPTPETGSPLHF,TGTGCCAGCAGCCCCACCCCCGAAACAGGTTCACCCCTCCACTTT
TRBJ2-1,.,TRBV18,16,.,CASSPPSGLSLNEQFF,TGTGCCAGCTCACCACCATCCGGACTTAGCCTCAATGAGCAGTTCTTC
TRBJ2-7,.,TRBV7-6,14,.,CASSSTTNSYEQYF,TGTGCCAGCAGCTCGACGACAAACTCCTACGAGCAGTACTTC
TRBJ2-7,few,TRBV5-1,14,TRBD1,CASSGTESSYEQYF,TGCGCCAGCAGCGGGACAGAAAGCTCCTACGAGCAGTACTTC
TRBJ2-2,few,TRBV28,11,.,CASSFDGELFF,TGTGCCAGCAGTTTTGACGGGGAGCTGTTTTTT
TRBJ1-1,.,TRBV6-5,11,.,CASSRNTEAFF,TGTGCCAGCAGCCGAAACACTGAAGCTTTCTTT
TRBJ1-2,.,TRBV6-1,15,.,CASSEALGQRYGYTF,TGTGCCAGCAGTGAAGCGCTAGGACAGAGGTATGGCTACACCTTC
TRBJ2-7,.,TRBV6-6,14,.,CASTGTGIVYEQYF,TGTGCCAGCACAGGTACAGGTATCGTCTACGAGCAGTACTTC
TRBJ2-3,.,TRBV5-6,13,.,CASSLAGTDTQYF,TGTGCCAGCAGCTTGGCCGGCACAGATACGCAGTATTTT
TRBJ2-7,.,TRBV5-1,16,.,CASSQGVGDGSYEQYF,TGCGCCAGCAGCCAAGGAGTAGGGGACGGATCCTACGAGCAGTACTTC
TRBJ1-3,.,TRBV28,15,TRBD1,CASSRGQGTGNTIYF,TGTGCCAGCAGTCGTGGACAGGGGACTGGAAACACCATATATTTT
TRBJ2-7,few,TRBV10-1,13,.,CASSGEVSYEQYF,TGCGCCAGCAGTGGGGAGGTTTCCTACGAGCAGTACTTC
TRBJ2-1,.,TRBV11-3,20,TRBD1,CASSLDLTGGLGSSYNEQFF,TGTGCCAGCAGCTTAGATCTTACAGGGGGCCTGGGGAGCTCCTACAATGAGCAGTTCTTC